The 2 T cell receptor beta chains given below trace back to one sample, sequenced in a study of identical twins. TCRdb re-derived calls from the 5' RACE reads in MiXCR, one entry per CDR3 protein. The table records 200,000 to 250,000 distinct CDR3 sequences, under 10% of them present only once. This sample also appeared in a second study, on yellow fever vaccine responses in identical twins.

The source material was memory (CD45RO+) T cells sorted from blood. The receptor set was obtained from a young woman in good health.

This chain links TRBV12-3 or TRBV12-4 with TRBJ2-2; possible D gene TRBD1, 6 bases. The CDR3 is made up of 14 amino acids. V lost 7 bases and J 4 bases, leaving 13 bases between the germline ends. In DNA, the CDR3 is TGTGCCAGCACCAACTACAGGGTCACCGGGGAGCTGTTTTTT. Translation gives CASTNYRVTGELFF.

Ten or more counts support this clonotype. V gene TRBV10-3 combines with J gene TRBJ1-1, with a possible D match to TRBD1 (5 bases). This CDR3 region has 15 residues. Looked up from germline, CDR1 is ENHRY and CDR2 is SYGVKD. Trimming removed 3 bases from V and 4 bases from J, with 15 bases in between. DNA of the CDR3: TGTGCCATCAGTGACCCATCACTAAGGGGCACTGAAGCTTTCTTT. It specifies CAISDPSLRGTEAFF.